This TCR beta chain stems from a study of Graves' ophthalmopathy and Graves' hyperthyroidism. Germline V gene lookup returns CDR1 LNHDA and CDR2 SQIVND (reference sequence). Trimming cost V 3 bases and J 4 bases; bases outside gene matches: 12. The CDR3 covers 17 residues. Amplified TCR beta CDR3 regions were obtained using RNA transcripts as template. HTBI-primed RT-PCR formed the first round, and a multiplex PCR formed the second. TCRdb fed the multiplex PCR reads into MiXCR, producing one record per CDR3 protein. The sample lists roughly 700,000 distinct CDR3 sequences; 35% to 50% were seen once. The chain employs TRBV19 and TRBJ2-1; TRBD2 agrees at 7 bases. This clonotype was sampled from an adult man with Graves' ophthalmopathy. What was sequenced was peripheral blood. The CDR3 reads CASSMDAAGAGYNEQFF. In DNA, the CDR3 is TGTGCCAGTAGTATGGATGCGGCGGGAGCGGGTTACAATGAGCAGTTCTTC.